These 18 T cell receptor beta chains originate from one sample sequenced in a study of blood T cell repertoires in COVID-19. Profiled with immunoSEQ multiplex PCR; TCRdb holds only in-frame clones, not every one. Of some 43,000 clones in the sample, around 84% were seen once. The source material was peripheral blood. These receptors came from a man aged 50 or older with active or convalescent COVID-19.

The chain is built from TRBV6-5 and TRBJ2-3, with unresolved D. The germline V gene has CDR1 MNHEY and CDR2 SVGAGI. This CDR3 contains 13 residues. V was shortened by 6 bases and J by 2 bases, with 9 bases between the two germline ends. CDR3: CASRGANTDTQYF. CDR3 sequence (DNA): TGTGCCAGCAGAGGAGCAAACACAGATACGCAGTATTTT.

The J gene is TRBJ1-4, the V gene TRBV18, with D maybe TRBD1 (6 bases). This CDR3 is built from 13 residues. Germline V gene lookup returns CDR1 KGHSH and CDR2 LQKENI. V shed 4 bases and J shed 7 bases, with 10 bases lying between them. CDR3: CASSHGQFEKLFF. The CDR3 DNA follows: TGTGCCAGCTCACACGGACAGTTTGAAAAACTGTTTTTT.

The chain combines TRBV6-1 with TRBJ2-6; 7 bases are shared with TRBD1. V trimming: 2 bases; J trimming: 2 bases; junction bases outside the gene matches: 3. This CDR3 has 16 amino acids. Germline CDR1 and CDR2: MNHNS and SASEGT. DNA of the CDR3: TGTGCCAGCAGTGAAATGGGGACAGCTGGGGCCAACGTCCTGACTTTC. This codes for CASSEMGTAGANVLTF.

The J gene is TRBJ2-4, the V gene TRBV6-4, with a tentative D call TRBD2 (5 bases). The CDR3 covers 15 residues. V was clipped by 7 bases and J by 2 bases, with 15 bases between them. The germline CDR1 and CDR2 sequences are MRHNA and SNTAGT. CDR3 protein: CASNLLTGTKNIQYF. CDR3 DNA sequence: TGTGCCAGCAATCTGTTGACGGGGACCAAAAACATTCAGTACTTC.

The V call is TRBV9, the J call TRBJ2-7; perhaps TRBD2 as D (6 bases). Looked up from germline, CDR1 is SGDLS and CDR2 is YYNGEE. CDR3 length: 16 amino acids. Trimming shortened V by 0 bases and J by 5 bases, and 18 bases separated the two germline ends. The CDR3 DNA reads as TGTGCCAGCAGCGTAGCCCTACGTGGAGGGGCTGACGAGCAGTACTTC. It codes for CASSVALRGGADEQYF.

The chain recombines TRBV12-3 or TRBV12-4 with TRBJ1-1, with D hard to call. CDR3 length: 13 residues. Trimming shortened V by 3 bases and J by 0 bases, and 5 bases separated the two germline ends. In DNA, the CDR3 is TGTGCCAGCAGTTTTATGTTGAACACTGAAGCTTTCTTT. Translating gives CASSFMLNTEAFF.

This clone was counted once. The chain recombines TRBV15 with TRBJ2-3; the match to TRBD2 covers 8 bases. The CDR3 sequence is 15 residues long. V gave up 3 bases and J gave up 7 bases; unmatched junction bases: 9. Germline values: CDR1 LNHNV, CDR2 YYDKDF (reference sequence). CDR3: CATSRIRGGVYTQYF. CDR3 sequence (DNA): TGTGCCACCAGCAGGATCCGGGGGGGCGTGTATACGCAGTATTTT.

This clone has only one observation. V and J are TRBV4-2 and TRBJ2-3; TRBD2 matches 15 bases. After removal of 0 bases from V and 3 bases from J, the junction contained 1 base not matched to a gene. Per germline, CDR1 LGHNA and CDR2 YNFKEQ. The CDR3 consists of 17 residues. In DNA, the CDR3 is TGTGCCAGCAGCCAAGATGGGACTAGCGGGGGGACAGATACGCAGTATTTT. Translated: CASSQDGTSGGTDTQYF.

CDR3 sequence (DNA): TGTGCCAGCAGTTCCCGGACAGGGGAAAACACCATATATTTT. As protein: CASSSRTGENTIYF. The chain uses TRBV6-6 and TRBJ1-3, with 9 bases that match TRBD1. Per germline, CDR1 MNHNY and CDR2 SVGAGI (reference sequence). CDR3 length: 14 residues. With 4 bases clipped from V and 6 bases from J, the junction kept 4 bases outside the gene matches.

The chain is built from TRBV14 and TRBJ2-5; D is unclear. The length of the CDR3 is 14 residues. Per the germline V gene, CDR1 is SGHDN and CDR2 is FVKESK. V was cut by 0 bases and J by 2 bases, with 7 bases left in between. The CDR3 loop is CASSQESKQETQYF. The CDR3 DNA is TGTGCCAGCAGCCAAGAATCCAAACAAGAGACCCAGTACTTC.

The V gene is TRBV2, the J gene TRBJ1-1, with 10 bases lining up with TRBD1. V dropped 7 bases and J dropped 7; count of bases not matched to a gene: 6. The CDR3 loop spans 13 amino acids. CDR1 SNHLY and CDR2 FYNNEI come from the germline V gene. CDR3 nucleotide sequence: TGTGCCAGCACCAAGGGACAGGGGCTTGAAGCTTTCTTT. Protein: CASTKGQGLEAFF.

This clone occurred once. This sequence joins TRBV5-4 and TRBJ2-7; 10 nucleotides agree with TRBD2. The V gene end was trimmed by 3 bases and the J gene end by 4 bases; junction bases not matched to a gene: 7. Germline V CDR1 and CDR2: SGHNT, YYREEE (reference sequence). This CDR3 is built from 15 residues. The CDR3 nucleotides read TGTGCCAGCAGCTCCTCTAGCGGGGGTCCGTACGAGCAGTACTTC. Amino acid sequence: CASSSSSGGPYEQYF.

This clone was seen only a few times. This rearrangement joins TRBV7-8 to TRBJ1-2; a weak D match, TRBD1 (5 bases). V was trimmed by 5 bases and J by 8 bases, leaving 18 bases between them. Germline values: CDR1 SGHVS, CDR2 FQNEAQ. This CDR3 comprises 14 residues. The CDR3 DNA reads as TGTGCCAGCAGCCTAACCGGGGGGGATGTAGGCTACACCTTC. This translates into CASSLTGGDVGYTF.

The chain employs TRBV6-5 and TRBJ2-6; 7 nucleotides agree with TRBD1. Germline V lookup: CDR1 MNHEY, CDR2 SVGAGI. The CDR3 runs 15 residues. Germline trimming cut 6 bases from V and 2 bases from J; bases unmatched to any gene: 4. As DNA, the CDR3 is TGTGCCAGCAGCTATGGACAGGCTGGGGCCAACGTCCTGACTTTC. It translates to CASSYGQAGANVLTF.

The rearrangement joins TRBV4-1 to TRBJ2-3; possible D gene TRBD2, 5 bases. The V gene lost 0 bases and the J gene lost 0 bases, with 7 bases spanning the gap. The germline V gene encodes CDR1 MGHRA and CDR2 YSYEKL. The CDR3 loop spans 15 amino acids. CDR3 nucleotide sequence: TGCGCCAGCAGCCAAGATTGGACTAGCACAGATACGCAGTATTTT. Translation: CASSQDWTSTDTQYF.

This clone showed up just once. The rearrangement joins TRBV3-1 (or the pseudogene TRBV3-2) to TRBJ1-1, with D maybe TRBD1 (6 bases). The germline V and J ends were trimmed by 0 bases and 1 base, with 9 bases remaining between them. CDR1 LGHDT and CDR2 YNNKEL come from the germline V gene (reference sequence). The CDR3 extends over 15 amino acids. The CDR3 sequence is CASSQEGTKNTEAFF. DNA of the CDR3: TGTGCCAGCAGCCAAGAGGGGACAAAGAACACTGAAGCTTTCTTT.

The J gene is TRBJ2-7, the V gene TRBV27; 9 bases align to TRBD1. The ends lost 5 bases at V and 1 base at J; junction bases unmatched: 15. The germline CDR1 and CDR2 sequences are MNHEY and SMNVEV (reference sequence). The CDR3 spans 18 residues. The CDR3 nucleotides read TGTGCCAGCAGTAGCGCCACTTCGGACAGGGGCTTTTCCTACGAGCAGTACTTC. Its translation: CASSSATSDRGFSYEQYF.

The chain employs TRBV24-1 and TRBJ2-3; TRBD1 matches at 8 bases. The CDR3 covers 16 residues. The V gene end was trimmed by 4 bases and the J gene end by 0 bases; junction bases not matched to a gene: 5. Germline CDR1 KGHDR, CDR2 SFDVKD. CDR3 nucleotides: TGTGCCACCAGTGACCGAACAGGGGGTAGCACAGATACGCAGTATTTT. It is translated as CATSDRTGGSTDTQYF.